This T cell receptor (beta chain) was identified during a study of blood T cell repertoires in COVID-19. Background on the study: The study drew acute and convalescent COVID-19 samples from the United States, Italy and Spain.

This clone was observed a handful of times. Authors' analysis steps: Reference gene primer amplification yielded estimated nucleated cell counts. Generated by immunoSEQ multiplex PCR, the TCRdb table keeps only in-frame clones and is missing some. That table furnishes V, J and clone size, whereas the DNA furnished D and trimming. The table has around 130,000 clones, about 87% seen once. Per germline, CDR1 MNHNY and CDR2 SVGAGI (reference sequence). V dropped 0 bases and J dropped 6; count of bases not matched to a gene: 5. This CDR3 comprises 15 residues. Input material: peripheral blood. The chain combines TRBV6-6 with TRBJ2-7; TRBD2 matches 10 bases. The receptor's source is a woman in her fifties or sixties with acute or convalescent COVID-19. This CDR3 is CASSYSALAGAEQYF. The CDR3 DNA is TGTGCCAGCAGTTACTCAGCCCTAGCGGGAGCCGAGCAGTACTTC.